The 17 T cell receptor beta chains given below trace back to one sample, sequenced in a study of cytomegalovirus exposure and HLA in healthy donors. Profiling relied on immunoSEQ multiplex PCR, and the TCRdb table lists in-frame clones only, not all of them. The table lists 110,000 or so clones, roughly 84% of them singletons, with approximately 2.9% in the top ten. Material for sequencing was PBMCs. The receptors stem from a woman aged 18-30 years in good health and CMV-seronegative.

J is TRBJ2-5 and V is TRBV7-9; no clear D. The CDR3 consists of 13 residues. CDR1 SEHNR and CDR2 FQNEAQ come from the germline V gene (reference sequence). Trimming left V 4 bases short and J 2 bases short, with 8 bases between. The CDR3 region is CASSSYIQETQYF. For the CDR3, the DNA is TGTGCCAGCAGCTCCTATATACAAGAGACCCAGTACTTC.

This sequence joins TRBV6-1 and TRBJ2-5; TRBD1 matches 8 bases. Trimming removed 10 bases from V and 5 bases from J; junction bases left unmatched: 6. The CDR3 totals 12 residues. CDR1 and CDR2 from the germline V gene are MNHNS and SASEGT. CDR3 sequence (DNA): TGTGCCATACAGGGGGATAGGGAGACCCAGTACTTC. It specifies CAIQGDRETQYF.

The gene calls are TRBV18 and TRBJ1-2, with TRBD1 identical over 9 bases. The V and J ends lost 5 bases and 6 bases, in that order; junction bases with no gene match: 7. This CDR3 is 14 amino acids long. Germline loops: CDR1 KGHSH, CDR2 LQKENI. The CDR3 sequence is CASSSGQGMDGYTF. The CDR3 DNA is TGTGCCAGCTCATCGGGACAGGGAATGGATGGCTACACCTTC.

This clone was counted a few times. The V and J genes are TRBV5-6 and TRBJ1-2, with TRBD1 matching over 8 bases. J was trimmed by 5 bases and V by 4 bases; bases with no gene match: 13. The germline CDR1 and CDR2 sequences are SGHDT and YYEEEE. The CDR3 extends over 16 amino acids. In DNA form, the CDR3 reads TGTGCCAGCAGCGGGGCGGGGGCAGGGGGCGGATATGGCTACACCTTC. Residues: CASSGAGAGGGYGYTF.

This clone was recorded a few times. The CDR3 sequence is CAWSLGDSNTGELFF. As DNA, the CDR3 is TGTGCCTGGAGTCTCGGAGACAGCAACACCGGGGAGCTGTTTTTT. The chain couples TRBV30 to TRBJ2-2; weak D call: TRBD1 (5 bases). The CDR3 spans 15 residues. Trimming took off 2 bases at V and 2 bases at J, with 12 bases between the two ends. Germline values: CDR1 GTSNPN, CDR2 SVGIG (reference sequence).

The V call is TRBV27, the J call TRBJ1-4, with 8 bases fitting TRBD1. The CDR3 consists of 15 residues. The germline CDR1 and CDR2 sequences are MNHEY and SMNVEV (reference sequence). The ends lost 5 bases at V and 8 bases at J; junction bases unmatched: 10. This chain's CDR3 is CASSLSQGVGEKLFF. CDR3 DNA: TGTGCCAGCAGTCTCTCACAGGGGGTAGGCGAAAAACTGTTTTTT.

This clone was counted a few times. J is TRBJ1-1 and V is TRBV19; D unresolved. The germline CDR1 and CDR2 sequences are LNHDA and SQIVND (reference sequence). The CDR3 extends over 12 amino acids. V was pared by 3 bases and J by 4 bases, with 6 bases between. CDR3 coding DNA: TGTGCCAGTAGTATTGGAGTCACTGAAGCTTTCTTT. This gives the protein CASSIGVTEAFF. Full variable domain (remainder filled in from reference TRBV19 and TRBJ1-1): DGGITQSPKYLFRKEGQNVTLSCEQNLNHDAMYWYRQDPGQGLRLIYYSQIVNDFQKGDIAEGYSVSREKKESFPLTVTSAQKNPTAFYLCASSIGVTEAFFGQGTRLTVV.

The rearrangement joins TRBV19 to TRBJ1-5; 7 bases are a match to TRBD1. V dropped 5 bases and J dropped 1; count of bases not matched to a gene: 5. CDR1 and CDR2 (germline): LNHDA, SQIVND (reference sequence). The CDR3 runs to 15 residues. The CDR3 DNA is TGTGCCAGTAGTCCTTCGGGACAGAGCAATCAGCCCCAGCATTTT. It translates to CASSPSGQSNQPQHF.

V is TRBV29-1 and J is TRBJ2-2, with D possibly being TRBD1 (5 bases). From germline, CDR1 is SQVTM and CDR2 ANQGSEA. V lost 5 bases, J lost 3 bases, and 10 bases lay in between. The CDR3 loop spans 13 amino acids. CDR3 sequence: CSVTRADTGELFF. CDR3 nucleotide sequence: TGCAGCGTTACCAGGGCGGACACCGGGGAGCTGTTTTTT.

The V gene is TRBV7-9, the J gene TRBJ2-5, with D possibly being TRBD2 (6 bases). V was trimmed by 3 bases and J by 2 bases, leaving 13 bases between them. This CDR3 is 15 amino acids long. CDR1 is SEHNR and CDR2 is FQNEAQ in the germline V gene (reference sequence). CDR3 loop: CASSFSGGVQETQYF. The CDR3 DNA follows: TGTGCCAGCAGCTTTAGTGGAGGGGTACAAGAGACCCAGTACTTC.

This rearrangement joins TRBV5-1 to TRBJ2-5, with D perhaps TRBD2 (6 bases). The germline V gene encodes CDR1 SGHRS and CDR2 YFSETQ. The CDR3 totals 16 residues. V gave up 0 bases and J gave up 1 base, with 13 bases separating them. CDR3 bases: TGCGCCAGCAGCTTGGCCAACGGGGGATCCCAAGAGACCCAGTACTTC. Translated, it gives CASSLANGGSQETQYF.

The gene calls are TRBV2 and TRBJ2-5, with TRBD1 identical over 10 bases. CDR1 and CDR2 (germline): SNHLY, FYNNEI. V gave up 3 bases and J gave up 2 bases; unmatched junction bases: 6. CDR3 size: 16 residues. The CDR3: CASSEGDRGGQETQYF. CDR3 in DNA: TGTGCCAGCAGTGAGGGGGACAGGGGTGGACAAGAGACCCAGTACTTC.

This chain links TRBV13 with TRBJ1-2, with D possibly being TRBD1 (5 bases). Germline CDR1 is PRHDT and CDR2 is FYEKMQ (reference sequence). Trimming left V 5 bases short and J 0 bases short, with 10 bases between. This CDR3 has 14 residues. DNA of the CDR3: TGTGCCAGCAGCCGCGGAGGGGCTAACTATGGCTACACCTTC. This codes for CASSRGGANYGYTF. The whole variable domain, filled in from reference TRBV13 and TRBJ1-2, reads AAGVIQSPRHLIKEKRETATLKCYPIPRHDTVYWYQQGPGQDPQFLISFYEKMQSDKGSIPDRFSAQQFSDYHSELNMSSLELGDSALYFCASSRGGANYGYTFGSGTRLTVV.

Remarks on this clone: This CDR3 is also generated by other DNA sequences in the sample. This chain uses TRBV2 with TRBJ2-5, with D possibly matching TRBD2 (7 bases). The germline V gene has CDR1 SNHLY and CDR2 FYNNEI. This CDR3 contains 13 residues. V dropped 5 bases and J dropped 5 bases, with 12 bases sitting between them. CDR3: CASSRGGRETQYF. The CDR3 DNA sequence: TGTGCCAGCAGTAGGGGGGGCCGGGAGACCCAGTACTTC.

The rearrangement uses TRBV7-2 and TRBJ1-5; 7 bases line up with TRBD1. Per the germline V gene, CDR1 is SGHTA and CDR2 is FQGNSA. This CDR3 contains 15 residues. Trimming at V came to 5 bases and at J to 7 bases, leaving 11 bases not matched to a gene. CDR3 protein: CASSGNDRAFQPQHF. CDR3 DNA sequence: TGTGCCAGCAGCGGTAACGACAGGGCCTTCCAGCCCCAGCATTTT.

The J gene is TRBJ2-3, the V gene TRBV7-9; D remains unclear. The CDR3 sequence is 17 residues long. The germline gives CDR1 SEHNR, CDR2 FQNEAQ (reference sequence). The V and J ends lost 3 bases and 0 bases respectively, with 16 bases between them. CDR3 amino acids: CASSFLVDLRSTDTQYF. In DNA, the CDR3 is TGTGCCAGCAGCTTCCTAGTCGACCTCCGTAGCACAGATACGCAGTATTTT.

The rearrangement uses TRBV19 and TRBJ1-4, with 7 bases identical to TRBD1. With 6 bases clipped from V and 6 bases from J, the junction kept 10 bases outside the gene matches. The germline V gene has CDR1 LNHDA and CDR2 SQIVND (reference sequence). CDR3 length: 15 amino acids. Here the CDR3 reads CASSSTGDVDEKLFF. The CDR3 DNA follows: TGTGCCAGTAGCTCTACAGGGGATGTCGATGAAAAACTGTTTTTT. The entire variable domain, with the rest obtained from reference TRBV19 and TRBJ1-4, is as follows: DGGITQSPKYLFRKEGQNVTLSCEQNLNHDAMYWYRQDPGQGLRLIYYSQIVNDFQKGDIAEGYSVSREKKESFPLTVTSAQKNPTAFYLCASSSTGDVDEKLFFGSGTQLSVL.